These 17 T cell receptor beta chains were sequenced from one sample in a study of shared clonotypes between healthy human individuals. The assay was immunoSEQ multiplex PCR, and TCRdb's table has in-frame clones only and misses some. The data show approximately 980,000 clones, with approximately 76% seen just once and around 1.4% held by the top ten. Source material: memory CD4+ T cells sorted from blood. The subset was: CD45RA-negative fraction. The receptors shown here come from a man between 18 and 35 years old in good health.

The V call is TRBV28, the J call TRBJ1-6; 11 positions match TRBD1. The CDR3 has 13 amino acids. V lost 6 bases to trimming and J lost 10 bases; unmatched junction nucleotides: 2. Germline V lookup: CDR1 MDHEN, CDR2 SYDVKM. The CDR3 is CASSGTGGSPLHF. As DNA, the CDR3 is TGTGCCAGCAGCGGGACAGGGGGATCACCCCTCCACTTT. The complete variable domain, with remaining parts taken from reference TRBV28 and TRBJ1-6, reads DVKVTQSSRYLVKRTGEKVFLECVQDMDHENMFWYRQDPGLGLRLIYFSYDVKMKEKGDIPEGYSVSREKKERFSLILESASTNQTSMYLCASSGTGGSPLHFGNGTRLTVT.

This clone was detected only a few times. This chain links TRBV30 with TRBJ1-1; D perhaps matches TRBD1 (6 bases). The CDR3 extends over 12 amino acids. The germline gives CDR1 GTSNPN, CDR2 SVGIG (reference sequence). Trimming pared 6 bases from V and 2 bases from J, leaving 10 bases between. For the CDR3, the DNA is TGTGCCTGTGGGACACCCAACACTGAAGCTTTCTTT. This codes for CACGTPNTEAFF.

The V call is TRBV28, the J call TRBJ2-1; TRBD1 aligns across 7 bases. Trimming took 8 bases from V and 3 from J; bases not matched to a gene: 7. There are 14 residues in the CDR3. Per germline, CDR1 MDHEN and CDR2 SYDVKM. In DNA form, the CDR3 reads TGTGCCAGCCTTTCCGGGACAGACTACAATGAGCAGTTCTTC. Amino acids: CASLSGTDYNEQFF.

This clone was counted once. A read error may explain this, as a much larger clone is one base away. The rearrangement uses TRBV6-5 and TRBJ1-1; TRBD1 is a possible D gene (6 bases). V gave up 6 bases and J gave up 1 base, with 9 bases separating them. The V gene's germline CDR1 is MNHEY and CDR2 SVGAGI. The CDR3 is 13 residues long. The CDR3 bases are TGTGCCAGCAGAGCGGACAGGAACACTGAAGCTTTCTTT. Translating gives CASRADRNTEAFF.

V is TRBV9 and J is TRBJ1-4; D is unclear. Germline V gene lookup returns CDR1 SGDLS and CDR2 YYNGEE. V lost 0 bases, J lost 7 bases, and 13 bases lay in between. This CDR3 is built from 15 residues. CDR3 bases: TGTGCCAGCAGCGTAGCTCGAGGGTTTGGTGAAAAACTGTTTTTT. Amino acids: CASSVARGFGEKLFF.

In its sample, this clone was seen a few times. The rearrangement joins TRBV28 to TRBJ2-2, with no clear D. Trimming left V 6 bases short and J 8 bases short, with 16 bases between. The CDR3 length is 14 residues. Per the germline V gene, CDR1 is MDHEN and CDR2 is SYDVKM. Here the CDR3 DNA reads TGTGCCAGCAGCGCTCATGATTCTGTGGGGGAGCTGTTTTTT. The encoded protein is CASSAHDSVGELFF.

The rearrangement links TRBV6-1 to TRBJ2-7; possible D gene TRBD1, 5 bases. CDR3 length: 12 residues. Germline V gives CDR1 MNHNS, CDR2 SASEGT. Deletions cut 10 bases from V and 0 bases from J, with 10 bases between. This CDR3 is CAIKQVSYEQYF. Here the CDR3 DNA reads TGTGCCATTAAACAGGTCTCCTACGAGCAGTACTTC.

The chain is built from TRBV27 and TRBJ1-2, with a tentative D call TRBD1 (5 bases). The CDR3 has 17 residues. V lost 4 bases to trimming and J lost 1 base, with 19 bases between them. Looked up from germline, CDR1 is MNHEY and CDR2 is SMNVEV (reference sequence). CDR3 nucleotide sequence: TGTGCCAGCAGTTCCCATTTAGGGCAGGGAGTTAACTATGGCTACACCTTC. Translation: CASSSHLGQGVNYGYTF.

V is TRBV7-9 and J is TRBJ1-4; no definite D call. This CDR3 region has 15 residues. CDR1 is SEHNR, CDR2 FQNEAQ, per germline (reference sequence). Trimming took 5 bases from V and 0 from J, leaving 10 bases between them. As DNA, the CDR3 is TGTGCCAGCAGCGGCGGACTTGCAACTAATGAAAAACTGTTTTTT. It specifies CASSGGLATNEKLFF.

This chain links TRBV29-1 with TRBJ2-7, with D perhaps TRBD1 (5 bases). CDR1 is SQVTM and CDR2 is ANQGSEA in the germline V gene. V was cut by 7 bases and J by 0 bases, with 7 bases left in between. The CDR3 runs to 11 residues. CDR3 coding DNA: TGCAGCGGCGACAGCTCCTACGAGCAGTACTTC. This codes for CSGDSSYEQYF.

This rearrangement joins TRBV5-4 to TRBJ2-7, with 7 positions matching TRBD1. V lost 3 bases to trimming and J lost 1 base; unmatched junction nucleotides: 7. The CDR3 is 15 amino acids. Germline V gene lookup returns CDR1 SGHNT and CDR2 YYREEE (reference sequence). CDR3: CASSSPGQRSYEQYF. CDR3 nucleotide sequence: TGTGCCAGCAGCTCGCCGGGACAGCGGTCCTACGAGCAGTACTTC. The whole variable domain, remainder taken from reference TRBV5-4 and TRBJ2-7, is ETGVTQSPTHLIKTRGQQVTLRCSSQSGHNTVSWYQQALGQGPQFIFQYYREEENGRGNFPPRFSGLQFPNYSSELNVNALELDDSALYLCASSSPGQRSYEQYFGPGTRLTVT.

There are a few counts of this clone. The chain joins TRBV5-1 to TRBJ1-1; D is unclear. CDR3 length equals 12 residues. V was cut by 6 bases and J by 5 bases, with 11 bases left in between. In germline, CDR1 is SGHRS, CDR2 YFSETQ. As DNA, the CDR3 is TGCGCCAGCACCAGAGACTGGACTGAAGCTTTCTTT. This codes for CASTRDWTEAFF.

Details on this clone: This sequence may be a read error, since a much larger clone differs from it by one base. The sample holds other DNA sequences that translate to the same CDR3. The chain has TRBV5-1 and TRBJ1-2, with D possibly being TRBD1 (5 bases). With 4 bases removed from V and 1 base from J, the gap between germline ends came to 8 bases. There are 13 residues in the CDR3. CDR1 SGHRS and CDR2 YFSETQ come from the germline V gene. The CDR3 DNA reads TGCGCCAGCAGCCCGGACAATAACTATGGCTACACCTTC. Translation gives CASSPDNNYGYTF. Filled out from reference TRBV5-1 and TRBJ1-2, the complete variable domain reads KAGVTQTPRYLIKTRGQQVTLSCSPISGHRSVSWYQQTPGQGLQFLFEYFSETQRNKGNFPGRFSGRQFSNSRSEMNVSTLELGDSALYLCASSPDNNYGYTFGSGTRLTVV.

In its sample, this clone was seen a few times. The rearrangement uses TRBV7-2 and TRBJ1-2, with 7 bases aligning to TRBD1. V lost 2 bases to trimming and J lost 4 bases; unmatched junction nucleotides: 4. This CDR3 is built from 14 residues. The germline CDR1 and CDR2 sequences are SGHTA and FQGNSA. CDR3 DNA: TGTGCCAGCAGCTTATTGGAGGGGGCCTATGGCTACACCTTC. Amino acid sequence: CASSLLEGAYGYTF.

The chain carries TRBV11-3 and TRBJ1-1; tentative D call: TRBD1 (6 bases). Trimming pared 8 bases from V and 1 base from J, leaving 11 bases between. Germline CDR1 is SGHNT and CDR2 is YENEEA. This CDR3 contains 13 residues. CDR3 nucleotide sequence: TGTGCCAGCTCCCGGGGGGCGAACACTGAAGCTTTCTTT. Protein product: CASSRGANTEAFF.

This clone was seen a few times. Other DNA sequences in this sample translate to the same CDR3. V gene TRBV11-2 combines with J gene TRBJ2-3; D is tentatively TRBD1 or TRBD2 (5 bases each). Germline V CDR1 and CDR2: SGHAT, FQNNGV. The CDR3 has 15 residues. V was trimmed by 1 base and J by 2 bases, leaving 10 bases between them. In DNA, the CDR3 is TGTGCCAGCAGCTTAGGGGGGTACCCCACAGATACGCAGTATTTT. This sequence encodes CASSLGGYPTDTQYF.

About this clone: The same CDR3 also results from other DNA sequences found in this sample. The V gene is TRBV29-1, the J gene TRBJ1-2; 8 bases fit TRBD1. The CDR3 consists of 13 residues. With V trimmed by 6 bases and J by 0 bases, 3 bases remained unmatched. The germline gives CDR1 SQVTM, CDR2 ANQGSEA. The CDR3 bases are TGCAGCGTAAGGACAGGGACTAACTATGGCTACACCTTC. Translated: CSVRTGTNYGYTF.